Each of the 11 T cell receptor beta chains below was sequenced from the same sample in a study of CD8+CD57+ T cells in acquired aplastic anemia. CDR3 and TCR beta VDJ profiling relied on genomic DNA as the template. TCRdb analysed the reads with MiXCR anew, one entry per CDR3 protein. The table includes 100,000 to 150,000 distinct CDR3 sequences, nearly 40% detected once. Patients sequenced had flow cytometry evidence of CD8+CD57+ cell expansion. Material: sorted CD4+, CD8+, or CD8+CD57+ T cells (not recorded which) from PBMCs. Source of these receptors: a human donor with aplastic anemia.

This clonotype was recorded many times. This chain uses TRBV11-1 with TRBJ2-3; tentatively, D is TRBD2 (6 bases). This CDR3 spans 17 amino acids. Trimming stripped 5 bases from V and 5 bases from J, with 23 bases between. Germline V lookup: CDR1 SGHAT, CDR2 FQDESV (reference sequence). CDR3 loop: CASSLPAGRGARDTQYF. The CDR3 coding sequence is TGTGCCAGCAGCCTCCCTGCCGGGCGCGGGGCCCGAGATACGCAGTATTTT.

This clonotype was observed at least ten times. J is TRBJ2-3 and V is TRBV24-1; D gene uncertain. The CDR3 is made up of 15 amino acids. The germline gives CDR1 KGHDR, CDR2 SFDVKD. Trimming cost V 4 bases and J 2 bases, with 12 bases left between them. The CDR3 DNA reads TGTGCCACCAGTGACCCCATTCAGCCCACAGATACGCAGTATTTT. Amino acids: CATSDPIQPTDTQYF.

This rearrangement joins TRBV2 to TRBJ1-5, with a possible D match to TRBD1 (6 bases). There are 16 residues in the CDR3. Germline V gives CDR1 SNHLY, CDR2 FYNNEI. V was pared by 1 base and J by 6 bases, with 16 bases between. CDR3 in DNA: TGTGCCAGCAGTGAAGGGGGCCGGGGGCAAAGTCAGCCCCAGCATTTT. Encoded protein: CASSEGGRGQSQPQHF.

The chain carries TRBV27 and TRBJ1-5; D may be TRBD1 (6 bases). The CDR3 runs to 16 residues. Germline V gene data show CDR1 as MNHEY and CDR2 as SMNVEV (reference sequence). Trimming removed 3 bases from V and 7 bases from J, with 19 bases in between. The DNA of the CDR3 is TGTGCCAGCAGTTTTGGCAGGGGCGGTCTTGGGCAGCCCCAGCATTTT. Translation gives CASSFGRGGLGQPQHF.

In its sample, this clonotype was seen many times. The V gene is TRBV5-4, the J gene TRBJ1-2; D may be TRBD1 (6 bases). Germline loops: CDR1 SGHNT, CDR2 YYREEE (reference sequence). V dropped 4 bases and J dropped 3 bases, with 16 bases sitting between them. This CDR3 has 15 residues. CDR3 coding DNA: TGTGCCAGCAGCCCGCCGGGGGGCATTCACTATGGCTACACCTTC. It yields the protein CASSPPGGIHYGYTF.

This clonotype was observed at least ten times. This chain connects TRBV10-3 to TRBJ1-1, with TRBD1 matching over 7 bases. In germline, CDR1 is ENHRY, CDR2 SYGVKD. With 6 bases clipped from V and 5 bases from J, the junction kept 6 bases outside the gene matches. This CDR3 contains 13 residues. CDR3 in amino acids: CAISLGGGTEAFF. The CDR3 coding sequence is TGTGCCATCAGCTTAGGGGGCGGGACTGAAGCTTTCTTT.

The sample holds a few counts of this clonotype. At one end, the junction sequence differs from germline, possibly due to a read error. The V and J genes are TRBV10-3 and TRBJ1-4, with no clear D. The CDR3 length is 11 residues. Germline V gene sequence: CDR1 ENHRY, CDR2 SYGVKD. CDR3 DNA: TGTGCCATTAGTGAAGATCGTCGGCTGTTTTTT. Its protein is CAISEDRRLFF.

Comment on this clonotype: A single base separates this from a much larger clone, so it may be a read error. The CDR3 spells CASSPTVGGGTSPLHF. As DNA, the CDR3 is TGTGCCAGCTCACCAACGGTAGGGGGGGGCACTTCACCCCTCCACTTT. The V and J genes are TRBV18 and TRBJ1-6, with D possibly TRBD1 on 6 matching bases. Trimming cost V 2 bases and J 9 bases, with 17 bases left between them. CDR1 and CDR2 from the germline V gene are KGHSH and LQKENI. CDR3 length: 16 amino acids.

This clonotype was recorded many times. V is TRBV10-1 and J is TRBJ2-1; 8 bases line up with TRBD1. The CDR3 is made up of 16 amino acids. CDR1 WNHNN and CDR2 SYGVQD come from the germline V gene (reference sequence). The V and J ends lost 1 base and 6 bases, in that order; junction bases with no gene match: 8. This CDR3 reads CASSEFSGQGFNEQFF. The CDR3 region has the DNA TGCGCCAGCAGTGAGTTTTCTGGACAGGGTTTCAATGAGCAGTTCTTC.

At least ten counts were recorded for this clonotype. The chain recombines TRBV6-1 with TRBJ1-4, with D tentatively TRBD1 (6 bases). Germline V gene data show CDR1 as MNHNS and CDR2 as SASEGT. CDR3 length: 12 residues. V gave up 6 bases and J gave up 8 bases, with 10 bases separating them. The CDR3, as DNA: TGTGCCAGCAGGAACAGGGAGGAAAAACTGTTTTTT. Amino acid sequence: CASRNREEKLFF.

The chain combines TRBV18 with TRBJ1-6; no reliable D call. This CDR3 has 15 amino acids. The V gene lost 2 bases and the J gene lost 8 bases, with 13 bases spanning the gap. Germline-derived CDR1 and CDR2 are KGHSH and LQKENI. The CDR3 coding sequence is TGTGCCAGCTCACCATCCGGGCTTAGGGATTCACCCCTCCACTTT. Its translation: CASSPSGLRDSPLHF.